The 23 T cell receptor beta chains presented below share a single source sample, sequenced in a study of T cells in localized non-small cell lung cancer. Assay used: immunoSEQ multiplex PCR; TCRdb lists only in-frame clones, some missing. The repertoire holds about 78,000 clones, with approximately 84% as singletons. This material consisted of peripheral blood, taken before any cancer treatment. Receptors originate from a man aged 35 to 69 with stage I lung adenocarcinoma.

The J gene is TRBJ2-3, the V gene TRBV11-3; no clear D gene. Per the germline V gene, CDR1 is SGHNT and CDR2 is YENEEA. The V and J ends lost 1 base and 4 bases respectively, with 9 bases between them. This CDR3 contains 14 residues. The CDR3 DNA reads TGTGCCAGCAGCTTAGGAGGTGAGGCAGATACGCAGTATTTT. Translation gives CASSLGGEADTQYF.

The genes are TRBV15 and TRBJ1-4; possibly TRBD1 for D (5 bases). This CDR3 region has 17 residues. Trimming stripped 1 base from V and 7 bases from J, with 19 bases between. Germline V lookup: CDR1 LNHNV, CDR2 YYDKDF (reference sequence). For the CDR3, the DNA is TGTGCCACCAGCAGAGGAGAGTATGCGGGGGAGCGTGAAAAACTGTTTTTT. Amino acid sequence: CATSRGEYAGEREKLFF.

This clone came up once. This rearrangement joins TRBV30 to TRBJ2-3; 10 nucleotides align to TRBD2. The CDR3 contains 13 residues. J gave up 5 bases and V 3 bases, and 2 bases lay outside the gene matches. CDR1 GTSNPN and CDR2 SVGIG come from the germline V gene (reference sequence). The CDR3 loop reads CAWSSSGGDTQYF. CDR3 DNA: TGTGCCTGGAGCTCTAGCGGGGGAGATACGCAGTATTTT.

The CDR3 loop is CASSIWVAGGEELFF. CDR3 DNA: TGTGCCAGTAGTATATGGGTTGCGGGGGGCGAGGAGCTGTTTTTT. The chain is built from TRBV19 and TRBJ2-2, with 8 bases matching TRBD2. Germline values: CDR1 LNHDA, CDR2 SQIVND (reference sequence). CDR3 length: 15 amino acids. Germline trimming cut 2 bases from V and 10 bases from J; bases unmatched to any gene: 9.

This sequence joins TRBV7-2 and TRBJ2-5; maybe TRBD2 (6 bases). V was trimmed by 5 bases and J by 9 bases, leaving 16 bases between them. The CDR3 consists of 13 residues. Germline CDR1 and CDR2: SGHTA and FQGNSA. The CDR3, as DNA: TGTGCCAGCAGCCCGATCCGTCCGGGGGCCCAGTACTTC. Amino acids: CASSPIRPGAQYF.

This chain joins TRBV2 and TRBJ2-1; D may be TRBD1 (6 bases). Germline-derived CDR1 and CDR2 are SNHLY and FYNNEI. The CDR3 loop spans 13 amino acids. The V end was cut by 6 bases, the J end by 8 bases, with 14 bases between. This CDR3 is CASRETGRHEQFF. The CDR3, as DNA: TGTGCCAGCAGGGAAACAGGGCGTCATGAGCAGTTCTTC.

The rearrangement uses TRBV30 and TRBJ1-4; D gene uncertain. The CDR3 is 14 residues long. In germline, CDR1 is GTSNPN, CDR2 SVGIG (reference sequence). Trimming stripped 2 bases from V and 5 bases from J, with 12 bases between. The CDR3 bases are TGTGCCTGGAGTATTGACATTGTAAATGAAAAACTGTTTTTT. Translated, it gives CAWSIDIVNEKLFF.

The chain joins TRBV4-1 to TRBJ2-3; TRBD2 matches at 15 bases. The germline V gene encodes CDR1 MGHRA and CDR2 YSYEKL. V dropped 0 bases and J dropped 7; count of bases not matched to a gene: 11. CDR3 length equals 19 residues. For the CDR3, the DNA is TGCGCCAGCAGCCAAGACGGGGGATCGGGACTAGCGGGAGGTAATACGCAGTATTTT. Its protein is CASSQDGGSGLAGGNTQYF.

The sample holds one count of this clone. The chain has TRBV18 and TRBJ1-2; D is ambiguous. Germline V gene data show CDR1 as KGHSH and CDR2 as LQKENI. This CDR3 has 14 residues. Trimming removed 0 bases at V and 0 bases at J, with 5 bases between. In DNA form, the CDR3 reads TGTGCCAGCTCACCACCACAGCCTAACTATGGCTACACCTTC. As protein: CASSPPQPNYGYTF.

This clone was found once. The gene calls are TRBV27 and TRBJ2-1; D remains ambiguous. The CDR3 sequence is 13 residues long. Germline lookup yields CDR1 MNHEY and CDR2 SMNVEV (reference sequence). Trimming shortened V by 5 bases and J by 8 bases, and 13 bases separated the two germline ends. The DNA of the CDR3 is TGTGCCAGCAGTCCTCTGATGGACCATGAGCAGTTCTTC. This gives the protein CASSPLMDHEQFF.

CDR3 bases: TGTGCCAGCAGTCGAGATGTTGCGGTGCAGTATTTT. Amino acid sequence: CASSRDVAVQYF. The rearrangement links TRBV25-1 to TRBJ2-3; D is ambiguous. The ends were cut back, 5 bases at V and 11 bases at J, with 14 bases in the middle. CDR3 length equals 12 residues. CDR1 and CDR2 from the germline V gene are MGHDK and SYGVNS. Full variable domain (rest looked up from reference TRBV25-1 and TRBJ2-3): EADIYQTPRYLVIGTGKKITLECSQTMGHDKMYWYQQDPGMELHLIHYSYGVNSTEKGDLSSESTVSRIRTEHFPLTLESARPSHTSQYLCASSRDVAVQYFGPGTRLTVL.

This chain joins TRBV4-1 and TRBJ1-3, with D perhaps matching TRBD1 (5 bases). Trimming removed 4 bases at V and 2 bases at J, with 15 bases between. The CDR3 spans 16 residues. From germline, CDR1 is MGHRA and CDR2 YSYEKL. For the CDR3, the DNA is TGCGCCAGCAGCCTCTCCCAGGGAACGCCTGGAAACACCATATATTTT. This encodes CASSLSQGTPGNTIYF.

The rearrangement links TRBV7-9 to TRBJ2-7, with 8 bases that match TRBD2. CDR1 is SEHNR and CDR2 is FQNEAQ in the germline V gene (reference sequence). With V trimmed by 5 bases and J by 5 bases, 17 bases remained unmatched. The CDR3 covers 17 residues. The CDR3 reads CASSRTRGGFMVHEQYF. DNA for the CDR3: TGTGCCAGCAGCCGGACACGGGGGGGCTTCATGGTCCACGAGCAGTACTTC.

This rearrangement joins TRBV18 to TRBJ2-1; 9 bases match TRBD2. The CDR3 is 14 residues long. The V gene end was trimmed by 3 bases and the J gene end by 7 bases; junction bases not matched to a gene: 4. Germline assignment: CDR1 KGHSH and CDR2 LQKENI. DNA of the CDR3: TGTGCCAGCTCACCTCGGCGGGAGGGTAATGAGCAGTTCTTC. It is translated as CASSPRREGNEQFF.

The V gene is TRBV7-2, the J gene TRBJ1-5; the D gene is possibly TRBD1 (6 bases). Trimming removed 5 bases from V and 0 bases from J, with 11 bases in between. The CDR3 contains 15 residues. From germline, CDR1 is SGHTA and CDR2 FQGNSA. The CDR3 is CASSGQSYSNQPQHF. CDR3 coding DNA: TGTGCCAGCAGCGGACAGAGTTATAGCAATCAGCCCCAGCATTTT.

The chain links TRBV14 to TRBJ2-1; TRBD1 might be the D (5 bases). Germline loops: CDR1 SGHDN, CDR2 FVKESK. The CDR3 runs 13 residues. Trimming removed 8 bases from V and 8 bases from J, with 16 bases in between. The CDR3 sequence is CASGSFRAHEQFF. DNA for the CDR3: TGTGCCAGCGGGTCCTTCAGGGCCCATGAGCAGTTCTTC.

This chain uses TRBV14 with TRBJ2-5; a weak D match, TRBD1 (6 bases). Germline V gene sequence: CDR1 SGHDN, CDR2 FVKESK. The V gene lost 4 bases and the J gene lost 7 bases, with 13 bases spanning the gap. This CDR3 region has 13 residues. The CDR3 reads CASSPQGYGTQYF. CDR3 bases: TGTGCCAGCAGCCCACAGGGCTACGGGACCCAGTACTTC.

This clone was recorded a few times. The chain's CDR3 is CASSLAVTRATQYF. The CDR3, as DNA: TGTGCCAGCAGCTTAGCCGTTACCAGAGCGACCCAGTACTTC. This chain connects TRBV7-9 to TRBJ2-5; D gene ambiguous. V lost 0 bases and J lost 7, with 12 bases in between. Germline CDR1 and CDR2: SEHNR and FQNEAQ (reference sequence). The length of the CDR3 is 14 residues. Supplemented by reference TRBV7-9 and TRBJ2-5, the full variable domain reads DTGVSQNPRHKITKRGQNVTFRCDPISEHNRLYWYRQTLGQGPEFLTYFQNEAQLEKSRLLSDRFSAERPKGSFSTLEIQRTEQGDSAMYLCASSLAVTRATQYFGPGTRLLVL.

The chain joins TRBV9 to TRBJ1-4; no firm D call. The V end was cut by 1 base, the J end by 6 bases, with 10 bases between. The CDR3 runs to 14 residues. The germline V gene has CDR1 SGDLS and CDR2 YYNGEE. The CDR3 nucleotides read TGTGCCAGCAGCGTAAGAGACAAGGATGAAAAACTGTTTTTT. It codes for CASSVRDKDEKLFF. Supplemented by reference TRBV9 and TRBJ1-4, the full variable domain reads DSGVTQTPKHLITATGQRVTLRCSPRSGDLSVYWYQQSLDQGLQFLIQYYNGEERAKGNILERFSAQQFPDLHSELNLSSLELGDSALYFCASSVRDKDEKLFFGSGTQLSVL.

This rearrangement joins TRBV10-3 to TRBJ2-1; tentatively, D is TRBD1 (5 bases). Germline loops: CDR1 ENHRY, CDR2 SYGVKD. V dropped 3 bases and J dropped 8 bases, with 11 bases sitting between them. This CDR3 has 13 residues. CDR3 amino acids: CAISEGVLDEQFF. The CDR3 DNA reads TGTGCCATCAGTGAAGGGGTTTTGGATGAGCAGTTCTTC.

V gene TRBV7-3 combines with J gene TRBJ2-1, with D hard to call. CDR3 length: 13 amino acids. Trimming took off 2 bases at V and 9 bases at J, with 11 bases between the two ends. Per germline, CDR1 SGHTA and CDR2 FQGTGA. The CDR3 DNA reads TGTGCCAGCAGCTTAGGTAGCAGCAGTGAGCAGTTCTTC. Its translation: CASSLGSSSEQFF.

This clone has a single count. The chain uses TRBV27 and TRBJ2-5, with 10 bases fitting TRBD1. V was pared by 5 bases and J by 3 bases, with 6 bases of the junction left unmatched. Per the germline V gene, CDR1 is MNHEY and CDR2 is SMNVEV (reference sequence). The CDR3 is 15 residues long. The CDR3 DNA reads TGTGCCAGCAGTCCACGAGGGACAGGGGAAGAGACCCAGTACTTC. Protein product: CASSPRGTGEETQYF.

The rearrangement links TRBV6-6 to TRBJ1-2; TRBD1 matches 7 bases. Unmatched junction bases numbered 9, after V lost 5 bases and J lost 0 bases. In germline, CDR1 is MNHNY, CDR2 SVGAGI (reference sequence). The CDR3 runs to 16 residues. CDR3 DNA sequence: TGTGCCAGCAGTGCGACCGGACAGGCTACTAACTATGGCTACACCTTC. It is translated as CASSATGQATNYGYTF.